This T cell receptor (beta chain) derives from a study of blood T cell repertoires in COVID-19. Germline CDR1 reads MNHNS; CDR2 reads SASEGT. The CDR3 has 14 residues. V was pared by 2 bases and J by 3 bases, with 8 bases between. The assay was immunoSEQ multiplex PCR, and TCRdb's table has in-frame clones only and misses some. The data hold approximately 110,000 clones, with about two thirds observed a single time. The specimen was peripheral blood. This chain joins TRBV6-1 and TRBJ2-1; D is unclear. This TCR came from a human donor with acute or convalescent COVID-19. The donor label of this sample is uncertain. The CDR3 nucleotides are TGTGCCAGCAGTGAATCTCACGGCTACAATGAGCAGTTCTTC. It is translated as CASSESHGYNEQFF.